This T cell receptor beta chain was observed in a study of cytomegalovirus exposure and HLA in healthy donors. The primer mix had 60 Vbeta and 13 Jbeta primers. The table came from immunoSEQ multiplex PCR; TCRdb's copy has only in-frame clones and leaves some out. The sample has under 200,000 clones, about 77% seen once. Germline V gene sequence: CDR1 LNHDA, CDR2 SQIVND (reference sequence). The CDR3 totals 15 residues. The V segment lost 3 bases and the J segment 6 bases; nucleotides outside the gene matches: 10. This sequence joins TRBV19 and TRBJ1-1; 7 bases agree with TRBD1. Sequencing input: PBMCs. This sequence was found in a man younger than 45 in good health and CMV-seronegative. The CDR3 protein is CASSMQTGHISEAFF. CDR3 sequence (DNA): TGTGCCAGTAGTATGCAGACAGGGCATATCTCTGAAGCTTTCTTT.